This paragraph reports one TCR beta chain. The antigen is unknown. The junction departs from the called germline gene at one end, perhaps through a read error. The data derive from a study of T cell repertoires in cytomegalovirus infection. About the research overall: Alongside well-studied HLA-B-restricted CMV epitopes, recently identified HLA-C-restricted CMV epitopes were also used. From public TCR beta signatures came an indication of both CMV infection and matching HLA type. General study findings and limits: CMV carriers with the relevant HLA were identified by cumulative public TCR beta family frequency. Clonotypes of TCR beta that were HLA-C-restricted and CMV-specific dominated the ex vivo response.

Germline loops: CDR1 SGHTA, CDR2 FQGNSA. The CDR3 sequence is 13 residues long. MiXCR, run by TCRdb on the reads, gives a single entry per CDR3 protein. The sample shows roughly 500,000 distinct CDR3 sequences, about 39% of them seen only once. Specimen: cultured PBMCs, collected from culture after CMV antigen stimulation. The V gene is TRBV7-2, the J gene TRBJ2-4; D gene uncertain. The clonotype was recovered from a human donor in good health (CMV status not recorded). Some clones in this sample may be carry-over from other donors' samples. CDR3 region: CASSPSLGNFQYF. CDR3 DNA: TGTGCCAGCAGCCCCAGTTTAGGAAACTTTCAGTACTTC.